These T cell receptor beta chains were read from a single sample in a study of breast tumors, draining lymph nodes, adjacent tissues. TCRdb re-called the multiplex PCR reads with MiXCR, one entry per CDR3 protein. Counted here are 13,000 or so distinct CDR3 sequences, roughly 60% occurring once; the ten biggest clones make up roughly 49%. Material: tumor-adjacent breast tissue. The source is a female donor with breast cancer. Some clones in this sample may be carry-over from other donors' samples. The CDR3 runs from the conserved cysteine through the conserved F or W. Each record gives: clone size, V gene, CDR3 protein. Some rows mark clone size as missing; the rest say once, few, many or name a class of expanded clone.

clone size: few; V gene: TRBV5-6; CDR3 protein: CASGTKMDGNYYGYTF
clone size: few; V gene: TRBV6-2/TRBV6-3; CDR3 protein: CASSFGETQYF
clone size: .; V gene: TRBV6-1; CDR3 protein: CASAGGTDAQYF
clone size: many; V gene: TRBV15; CDR3 protein: CATSRDGQGAPNYGYTF
clone size: medium-sized; V gene: TRBV7-2; CDR3 protein: CASSPRTLGEQYF
clone size: .; V gene: TRBV11-2; CDR3 protein: CASSKAGGETQYF
clone size: many; V gene: TRBV27; CDR3 protein: CASSLSSGQGSNQPQHF
clone size: .; V gene: TRBV15; CDR3 protein: CATSILAGTGELFF
clone size: .; V gene: TRBV12-3/TRBV12-4; CDR3 protein: CASSHQQGTIYF
clone size: .; V gene: TRBV7-2; CDR3 protein: CASSFTGTGPNQPQHF
clone size: .; V gene: TRBV20-1; CDR3 protein: CSASHTGSGDQPQHF
clone size: .; V gene: TRBV7-2; CDR3 protein: CASSLGDWGTDTQYF
clone size: .; V gene: TRBV5-1; CDR3 protein: CASSSEMPTGARSPLHF
clone size: .; V gene: TRBV7-9; CDR3 protein: CASSLMVEGELFF
clone size: .; V gene: TRBV24-1; CDR3 protein: CATSDIVGLAGPGELFF
clone size: medium-sized; V gene: TRBV7-3; CDR3 protein: CASSSRQSRSPLHF
clone size: many; V gene: TRBV4-3; CDR3 protein: CASSQDTVGANVLTF
clone size: .; V gene: TRBV9; CDR3 protein: CASSVDWSSGNTIYF
clone size: .; V gene: TRBV2; CDR3 protein: CASGLGHGANVLTF
clone size: .; V gene: TRBV12-3/TRBV12-4; CDR3 protein: CASGQGDGQPQHF
clone size: .; V gene: TRBV19; CDR3 protein: CASSRMAGYNSPLHF
clone size: medium-sized; V gene: TRBV4-1; CDR3 protein: CASSQVSTGGELFF